A single sample is the source of the 7 T cell receptor beta chains below, sequenced in a study of a mutant IDH1 vaccine in newly diagnosed glioma. TCRdb's table, derived via immunoSEQ multiplex PCR, lists solely in-frame clones and lacks some. Of roughly 60,000 clones listed, around 83% are singletons. The antigens for these receptors are not known. Time point meaning: week 23, last vaccination. A 20-mer mutant IDH1 peptide at 300 ug was injected subcutaneously with topical imiquimod. The sample was PBMCs, taken from a glioma patient whose treatment included an IDH1 peptide vaccine. The source is a man aged 25-45 years with glioma.

The chain employs TRBV6-5 and TRBJ2-2; the D gene is possibly TRBD1 (8 bases). Germline assignment: CDR1 MNHEY and CDR2 SVGAGI. V lost 7 bases, J lost 3 bases, and 12 bases lay in between. This CDR3 comprises 14 residues. In DNA, the CDR3 is TGTGCCAGCACACAGGGGGGGTACACCGGGGAGCTGTTTTTT. This encodes CASTQGGYTGELFF.

The V gene is TRBV13, the J gene TRBJ2-1, with a tentative D call TRBD2 (5 bases). V was trimmed by 5 bases and J by 2 bases, leaving 13 bases between them. The CDR3 runs to 15 residues. Germline-derived CDR1 and CDR2 are PRHDT and FYEKMQ (reference sequence). The CDR3 DNA is TGTGCCAGCAGCCTACTAGGGAATGCCTACAATGAGCAGTTCTTC. It codes for CASSLLGNAYNEQFF.

CDR3 DNA: TGTGCCAGCTCACGAGCGGAGGGGATGAACACTGAAGCTTTCTTT. It codes for CASSRAEGMNTEAFF. This sequence joins TRBV18 and TRBJ1-1; perhaps TRBD1 as D (5 bases). Trimming took off 4 bases at V and 0 bases at J, with 12 bases between the two ends. Germline lookup yields CDR1 KGHSH and CDR2 LQKENI. The CDR3 runs 15 residues.

The genes are TRBV5-1 and TRBJ2-1; D not resolved. The CDR3 totals 12 residues. The germline gives CDR1 SGHRS, CDR2 YFSETQ. The V end lost 0 bases, the J end lost 5 bases, and 3 bases lay between the germline ends. DNA of the CDR3: TGCGCCAGCAGCTTGGTGGACAATGAGCAGTTCTTC. Translating gives CASSLVDNEQFF.

The chain links TRBV7-9 to TRBJ1-2; TRBD1 aligns across 12 bases. CDR1 and CDR2 from the germline V gene are SEHNR and FQNEAQ (reference sequence). Unmatched junction bases numbered 10, after V lost 5 bases and J lost 6 bases. The CDR3 is 16 amino acids. CDR3 protein: CASSVGAGQGADGYTF. In nucleotides, the CDR3 is TGTGCCAGCAGCGTGGGAGCGGGACAGGGGGCGGATGGCTACACCTTC. Together with reference TRBV7-9 and TRBJ1-2, the CDR3 gives the full variable domain: DTGVSQNPRHKITKRGQNVTFRCDPISEHNRLYWYRQTLGQGPEFLTYFQNEAQLEKSRLLSDRFSAERPKGSFSTLEIQRTEQGDSAMYLCASSVGAGQGADGYTFGSGTRLTVV.

This chain links TRBV2 with TRBJ2-3; D is uncertain. Trimming removed 0 bases from V and 1 base from J, with 14 bases in between. The CDR3 contains 17 residues. Germline V gene data show CDR1 as SNHLY and CDR2 as FYNNEI. The DNA for the CDR3 is TGTGCCAGCAGTGAAGCGCTTTCCAGCTACGGCACAGATACGCAGTATTTT. Protein sequence: CASSEALSSYGTDTQYF.

CDR3 residues: CASSLLGDPGSLYQPQHF. The CDR3 DNA follows: TGTGCCAGCAGTTTATTGGGGGACCCCGGCTCTCTCTATCAGCCCCAGCATTTT. The rearrangement links TRBV28 to TRBJ1-5, with D perhaps matching TRBD1 (5 bases). Trimming removed 1 base from V and 5 bases from J, with 21 bases in between. Germline CDR1 and CDR2: MDHEN and SYDVKM. CDR3 length: 18 amino acids.